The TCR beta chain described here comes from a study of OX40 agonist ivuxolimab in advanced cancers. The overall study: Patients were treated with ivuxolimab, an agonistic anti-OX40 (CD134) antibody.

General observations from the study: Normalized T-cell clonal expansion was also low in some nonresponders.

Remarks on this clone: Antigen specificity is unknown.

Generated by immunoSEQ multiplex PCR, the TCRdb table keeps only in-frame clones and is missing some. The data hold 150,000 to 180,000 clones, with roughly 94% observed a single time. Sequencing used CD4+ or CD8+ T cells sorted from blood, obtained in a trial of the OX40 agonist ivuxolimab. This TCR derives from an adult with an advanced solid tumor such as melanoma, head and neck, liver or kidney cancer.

CDR3 region: CATSDAGTGTYEQYF. DNA of the CDR3: TGTGCCACCAGCGACGCCGGGACAGGCACCTACGAGCAGTACTTC. V gene TRBV15 combines with J gene TRBJ2-7; TRBD1 aligns across 8 bases. This CDR3 has 15 amino acids. The germline V gene encodes CDR1 LNHNV and CDR2 YYDKDF (reference sequence). Trimming removed 5 bases from V and 2 bases from J; junction bases left unmatched: 8.